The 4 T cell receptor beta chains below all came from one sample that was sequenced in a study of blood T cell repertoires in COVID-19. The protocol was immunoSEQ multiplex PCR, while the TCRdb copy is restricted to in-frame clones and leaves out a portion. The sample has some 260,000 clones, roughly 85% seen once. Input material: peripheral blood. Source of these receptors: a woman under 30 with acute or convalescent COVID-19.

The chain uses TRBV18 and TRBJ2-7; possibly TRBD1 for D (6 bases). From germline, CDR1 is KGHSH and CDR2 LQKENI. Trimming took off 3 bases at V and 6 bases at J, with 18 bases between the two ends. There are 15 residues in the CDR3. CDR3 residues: CASSPGTGFEAEQYF. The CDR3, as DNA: TGTGCCAGCTCACCGGGAACAGGGTTCGAAGCCGAGCAGTACTTC.

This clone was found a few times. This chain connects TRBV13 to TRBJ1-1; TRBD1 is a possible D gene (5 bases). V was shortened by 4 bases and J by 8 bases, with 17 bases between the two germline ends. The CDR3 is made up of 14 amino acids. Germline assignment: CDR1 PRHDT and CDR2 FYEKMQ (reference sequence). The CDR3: CASSSGRPLMEAFF. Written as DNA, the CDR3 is TGTGCCAGCAGCTCAGGGAGGCCGCTGATGGAAGCTTTCTTT.

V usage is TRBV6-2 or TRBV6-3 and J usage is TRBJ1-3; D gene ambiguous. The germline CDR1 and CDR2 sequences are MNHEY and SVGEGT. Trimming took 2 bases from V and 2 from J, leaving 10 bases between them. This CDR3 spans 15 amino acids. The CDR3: CASSYGQLAGNTIYF. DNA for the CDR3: TGTGCCAGCAGTTACGGGCAGTTGGCTGGAAACACCATATATTTT.

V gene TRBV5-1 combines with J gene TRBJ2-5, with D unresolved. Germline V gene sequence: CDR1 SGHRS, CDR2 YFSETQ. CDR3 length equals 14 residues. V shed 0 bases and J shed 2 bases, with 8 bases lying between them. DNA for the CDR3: TGCGCCAGCAGCTTGGAAAGCCATCAAGAGACCCAGTACTTC. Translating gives CASSLESHQETQYF.